The 19 T cell receptor beta chains given below trace back to one sample, sequenced in a study of blood T cell repertoires in COVID-19. Using immunoSEQ multiplex PCR, the repertoire was profiled, and TCRdb retains in-frame clones only, with some absent. The sample shows over 55,000 clones, about nine tenths of them seen only once. Sample: peripheral blood. These receptor sequences come from a man aged 50 to 60 with active COVID-19.

The V call is TRBV6-2 or TRBV6-3, the J call TRBJ2-5; D is ambiguous. V was trimmed by 0 bases and J by 4 bases, leaving 9 bases between them. The germline gives CDR1 MNHEY, CDR2 SVGEGT. The CDR3 sequence is 14 residues long. The DNA for the CDR3 is TGTGCCAGCAGTTACTCCACAGTAGGAGAGACCCAGTACTTC. This sequence encodes CASSYSTVGETQYF.

This clone occurred a few times. The chain combines TRBV5-6 with TRBJ1-4; a weak D match, TRBD1 (5 bases). The germline V gene encodes CDR1 SGHDT and CDR2 YYEEEE. Trimming shortened V by 4 bases and J by 8 bases, and 9 bases separated the two germline ends. The CDR3 consists of 12 residues. The CDR3 region is CASSLQDEKLFF. The CDR3 DNA sequence: TGTGCCAGCAGCCTACAGGACGAAAAACTGTTTTTT.

The chain combines TRBV19 with TRBJ2-7; possibly TRBD1 for D (5 bases). The CDR3 runs 15 residues. From germline, CDR1 is LNHDA and CDR2 SQIVND (reference sequence). The V gene lost 5 bases and the J gene lost 3 bases, with 17 bases spanning the gap. The CDR3 nucleotides are TGTGCCAGTAGTGCCGACTCCGCAGGGATCTACGAGCAGTACTTC. This gives the protein CASSADSAGIYEQYF.

The V call is TRBV28, the J call TRBJ2-4; 7 nucleotides line up with TRBD1. J gave up 0 bases and V 6 bases, and 14 bases lay outside the gene matches. The CDR3 contains 18 residues. CDR1 is MDHEN, CDR2 SYDVKM, per germline. The CDR3 is CASSPGGWGILAKNIQYF. The CDR3 DNA reads TGTGCCAGCAGCCCAGGGGGATGGGGAATTCTAGCCAAAAACATTCAGTACTTC.

The chain links TRBV2 to TRBJ1-1; tentatively, D is TRBD1 (6 bases). Germline loops: CDR1 SNHLY, CDR2 FYNNEI. Trimming stripped 6 bases from V and 0 bases from J, with 17 bases between. CDR3 length equals 16 residues. CDR3 DNA: TGTGCCAGCAGCCCTTTCGGGACATCCTTGAACACTGAAGCTTTCTTT. It yields the protein CASSPFGTSLNTEAFF.

This clone has only one observation. This chain joins TRBV28 and TRBJ1-2; D might be TRBD1 (5 bases). This CDR3 spans 15 amino acids. From germline, CDR1 is MDHEN and CDR2 SYDVKM. The germline V and J ends were trimmed by 1 base and 7 bases, with 16 bases remaining between them. The CDR3 protein is CASSLSGGAAGGYTF. The DNA of the CDR3 is TGTGCCAGCAGTTTATCCGGAGGGGCGGCGGGTGGCTACACCTTC.

This chain links TRBV28 with TRBJ1-5; TRBD1 is a possible D gene (5 bases). The CDR3 is 16 amino acids. V lost 5 bases and J lost 0, with 14 bases in between. Germline V CDR1 and CDR2: MDHEN, SYDVKM. The CDR3 nucleotides read TGTGCCAGCAGTAATAGGGGAAAACCTAGCAATCAGCCCCAGCATTTT. Protein product: CASSNRGKPSNQPQHF.

The gene calls are TRBV7-3 and TRBJ1-1, with D possibly TRBD1 on 5 matching bases. V dropped 3 bases and J dropped 1 base, with 12 bases sitting between them. There are 15 residues in the CDR3. In germline, CDR1 is SGHTA, CDR2 FQGTGA. CDR3: CASSLEGLRNTEAFF. The CDR3 DNA reads TGTGCCAGCAGCTTGGAGGGGCTAAGGAACACTGAAGCTTTCTTT. Based on the CDR3 plus reference TRBV7-3 and TRBJ1-1, the full variable domain is GAGVSQTPSNKVTEKGKYVELRCDPISGHTALYWYRQSLGQGPEFLIYFQGTGAADDSGLPNDRFFAVRPEGSVSTLKIQRTERGDSAVYLCASSLEGLRNTEAFFGQGTRLTVV.

The genes are TRBV14 and TRBJ2-3; possibly TRBD1 for D (6 bases). Germline CDR1 and CDR2: SGHDN and FVKESK. The length of the CDR3 is 15 residues. The ends were cut back, 1 base at V and 4 bases at J, with 12 bases in the middle. The CDR3 region is CASSQGTPGADTQYF. In nucleotides, the CDR3 is TGTGCCAGCAGCCAAGGAACCCCAGGGGCAGATACGCAGTATTTT.

This clone was detected once. This chain uses TRBV7-9 with TRBJ1-1, with unresolved D. The CDR3 contains 12 residues. Trimming removed 5 bases from V and 4 bases from J, with 8 bases in between. The germline V gene has CDR1 SEHNR and CDR2 FQNEAQ (reference sequence). CDR3: CASSRHSTEAFF. CDR3 in DNA: TGTGCCAGCAGCCGTCACAGCACTGAAGCTTTCTTT.

Comment on this clone: Other DNA sequences from this sample encode an identical CDR3 as well. The rearrangement links TRBV6-5 to TRBJ1-1; 10 nucleotides agree with TRBD1. The CDR3 consists of 14 residues. CDR1 and CDR2 (germline): MNHEY, SVGAGI. Losses at the gene ends were 2 bases for V and 6 bases for J; bases not matched to a gene: 3. The CDR3 loop is CASSYTGQGAEAFF. The CDR3 coding sequence is TGTGCCAGCAGTTACACCGGACAGGGGGCTGAAGCTTTCTTT.

V and J are TRBV27 and TRBJ2-7; the match to TRBD2 covers 16 bases. V lost 5 bases and J lost 8; bases outside the gene matches: 12. The CDR3 sequence is 17 residues long. Germline V gene data show CDR1 as MNHEY and CDR2 as SMNVEV (reference sequence). This CDR3 reads CASSGTSGRAWVTKQYF. CDR3 bases: TGTGCCAGCAGTGGGACTAGCGGGAGGGCCTGGGTTACGAAGCAGTACTTC.

The V and J genes are TRBV5-4 and TRBJ1-1; 10 nucleotides agree with TRBD1. Germline V gives CDR1 SGHNT, CDR2 YYREEE (reference sequence). With V trimmed by 5 bases and J by 4 bases, 8 bases remained unmatched. The CDR3 runs to 15 residues. CDR3 bases: TGTGCCAGCAGTAAGGGACAGGGGTCGTTCACTGAAGCTTTCTTT. Translated, it gives CASSKGQGSFTEAFF.

The chain recombines TRBV18 with TRBJ2-5; no reliable D call. Germline-derived CDR1 and CDR2 are KGHSH and LQKENI. The V end was cut by 4 bases, the J end by 3 bases, with 6 bases between. The CDR3 has 12 amino acids. The CDR3: CASSRQEETQYF. The CDR3 DNA reads as TGTGCCAGCTCACGCCAGGAAGAGACCCAGTACTTC. Variable domain in full (rest from reference TRBV18 and TRBJ2-5): NAGVMQNPRHLVRRRGQEARLRCSPMKGHSHVYWYRQLPEEGLKFMVYLQKENIIDESGMPKERFSAEFPKEGPSILRIQQVVRGDSAAYFCASSRQEETQYFGPGTRLLVL.

The chain combines TRBV30 with TRBJ1-6, with 8 bases matching TRBD1. The CDR3 totals 17 residues. CDR1 is GTSNPN and CDR2 is SVGIG in the germline V gene (reference sequence). Trimming removed 1 base from V and 7 bases from J; junction bases left unmatched: 12. The CDR3 nucleotides are TGTGCCTGGAGTGGGGGCAGGGGGCGGCTTATGAATTCACCCCTCCACTTT. Its translation: CAWSGGRGRLMNSPLHF.

The CDR3 region is CASSYTSRRGTEAFF. DNA of the CDR3: TGTGCCAGCAGTTACACGTCTCGGCGGGGCACTGAAGCTTTCTTT. V gene TRBV6-2 or TRBV6-3 combines with J gene TRBJ1-1; D remains unclear. The CDR3 length is 15 residues. The V end was cut by 2 bases, the J end by 4 bases, with 14 bases between. The germline gives CDR1 MNHEY, CDR2 SVGEGT.

The genes are TRBV9 and TRBJ2-2; 7 nucleotides match TRBD2. Per germline, CDR1 SGDLS and CDR2 YYNGEE. V shed 4 bases, J shed 4 bases, and the junction held 16 bases outside the gene matches. The CDR3 spans 18 residues. The DNA of the CDR3 is TGTGCCAGCAGCCCCCTCCCGCGGGGAGGGCCAGGCACCGGGGAGCTGTTTTTT. Translated: CASSPLPRGGPGTGELFF. The full variable domain, rest sourced from reference TRBV9 and TRBJ2-2, is DSGVTQTPKHLITATGQRVTLRCSPRSGDLSVYWYQQSLDQGLQFLIQYYNGEERAKGNILERFSAQQFPDLHSELNLSSLELGDSALYFCASSPLPRGGPGTGELFFGEGSRLTVL.

V usage is TRBV4-1 and J usage is TRBJ1-5, with a possible D match to TRBD1 (5 bases). V was cut by 1 base and J by 6 bases, with 13 bases left in between. CDR1 and CDR2 from the germline V gene are MGHRA and YSYEKL. The CDR3 has 15 amino acids. Here the CDR3 DNA reads TGCGCCAGCAGCCAAGCGGGGGGAGTTGGTCAGCCCCAGCATTTT. It encodes CASSQAGGVGQPQHF.

The rearrangement uses TRBV28 and TRBJ2-1; TRBD1 agrees at 7 bases. Germline CDR1 is MDHEN and CDR2 is SYDVKM. The CDR3 sequence is 15 residues long. The junction had 8 bases not matched to a gene; V was cut back by 6 bases and J by 3 bases. Here the CDR3 reads CASSTGEFVYNEQFF. In DNA form, the CDR3 reads TGTGCCAGCAGCACAGGGGAGTTTGTCTACAATGAGCAGTTCTTC.